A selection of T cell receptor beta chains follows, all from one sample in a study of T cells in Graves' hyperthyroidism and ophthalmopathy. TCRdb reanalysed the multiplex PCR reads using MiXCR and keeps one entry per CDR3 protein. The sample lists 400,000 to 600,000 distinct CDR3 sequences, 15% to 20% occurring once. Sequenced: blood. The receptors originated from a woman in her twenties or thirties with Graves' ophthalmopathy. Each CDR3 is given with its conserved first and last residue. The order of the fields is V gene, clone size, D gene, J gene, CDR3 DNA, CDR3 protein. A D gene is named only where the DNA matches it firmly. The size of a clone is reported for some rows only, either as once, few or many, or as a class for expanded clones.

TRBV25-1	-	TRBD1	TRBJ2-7	TGTGCCAGCAGTACAGGGGCTTCCGAGCAGTACTTC	CASSTGASEQYF
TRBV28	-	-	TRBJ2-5	TGTGCCGGAAACCGGGGACCCAGAATGGAGACCCAGTACTTC	CAGNRGPRMETQYF
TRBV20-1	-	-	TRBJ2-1	TGCAGTGCTCCGGTATCCTACAATGAGCAGTTCTTC	CSAPVSYNEQFF
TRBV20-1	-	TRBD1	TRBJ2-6	TGCAGTACCCCGCCTAGACAGGGTATAAACACTGGGGCCAACGTCCTGACTTTC	CSTPPRQGINTGANVLTF
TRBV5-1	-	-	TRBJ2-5	TGCGCCAGCAGCTTAGGACAGGAGGGGCCCCAGTACTTC	CASSLGQEGPQYF
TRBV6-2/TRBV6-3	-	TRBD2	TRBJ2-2	TGTGCCAGCAGCCGATCCTCTAGCGGGAGGTACACCGGGGAGCTGTTTTTT	CASSRSSSGRYTGELFF
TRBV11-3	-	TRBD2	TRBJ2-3	TGTGCCAGCAGCTTAGGTGCTAGCGGCTTCCACACAGATACGCAGTATTTT	CASSLGASGFHTDTQYF
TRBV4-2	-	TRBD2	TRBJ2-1	TGTGCCAGCAGCCAAGATGGAGCGGGAGCCCAGTTCTTC	CASSQDGAGAQFF
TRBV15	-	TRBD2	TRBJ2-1	TGTGCCACCAGCAGAGATATTACTAGCGGGAGATTCTACAATGAGCAGTTCTTC	CATSRDITSGRFYNEQFF
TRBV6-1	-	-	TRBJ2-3	TGTGCCAGCAGTGAAATGGAGAGTTGGGTTGAAATCACAGATACGCAGTATTTT	CASSEMESWVEITDTQYF
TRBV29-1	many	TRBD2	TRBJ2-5	TGCAGCGTTACGGGAGGCGAGACCCAGTACTTC	CSVTGGETQYF
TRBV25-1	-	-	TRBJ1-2	TGTGCCAGCAGTGAACTCCGGGACGGCTCTAACTATGGCTACACCTTC	CASSELRDGSNYGYTF
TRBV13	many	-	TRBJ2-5	TGTGCCAGCAGCTCCCCAGAAGAGACCCAGTACTTC	CASSSPEETQYF
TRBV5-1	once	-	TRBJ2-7	TGCGCCAGCGGCTTGGTGGGGACGGACTCCTACGAGCAGTACTTC	CASGLVGTDSYEQYF
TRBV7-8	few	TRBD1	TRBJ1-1	TGTGCCAGCAGCCGACCGGGACAGGACACTGAAGCTTTCTTT	CASSRPGQDTEAFF
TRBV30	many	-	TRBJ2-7	TGTGCCTGGAGTCGGGGGGCCGATCAGTACTTC	CAWSRGADQYF
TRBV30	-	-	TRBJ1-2	TGTGCCTGGAGTGTACGAGGGGTAGGCTACACCTTC	CAWSVRGVGYTF
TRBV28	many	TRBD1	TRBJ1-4	TGTGCCAGCAGGAGAGGACAGGGGTCGCCGACTAATGAAAAACTGTTTTTT	CASRRGQGSPTNEKLFF
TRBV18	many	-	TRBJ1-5	TGTGCCAGCTCACCGAACCAGGTGCCCAATCAGCCCCAGCATTTT	CASSPNQVPNQPQHF
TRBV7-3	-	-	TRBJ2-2	TGTGCCAGCAGCTTAATTGGGACTGATACCGGGGAGCTGTTTTTT	CASSLIGTDTGELFF